What follows are 21 T cell receptor beta chains derived from one specimen sequenced in a study of pediatric ulcerative colitis (dated 2019 in TCRdb). The library relied on the immunoSEQ multiplex PCR assay. The table was pulled from immuneACCESS by TCRdb, which kept in-frame rearrangements only. Such tables lose some clones; where checked, under half of the loss comes from unresolved V genes, and the rest has no known cause. A total of under 5,000 clones appear in this sample, just over 90% of them only once. The ten largest clones represent 0.85% to 1.3% of the sample. Source material: blood. Source of these receptors: a boy between 5 and 17 years old who was a control in a study of pediatric ulcerative colitis.

This clone was found once. The rearrangement links TRBV7-9 to TRBJ2-4; D may be TRBD1 (5 bases). The CDR3 has 14 amino acids. V lost 2 bases, J lost 3 bases, and 8 bases lay in between. The germline V gene encodes CDR1 SEHNR and CDR2 FQNEAQ (reference sequence). The CDR3 protein is CASSLQGGKNIQYF. In DNA, the CDR3 is TGTGCCAGCAGCTTACAGGGTGGCAAAAACATTCAGTACTTC.

CDR3 sequence reads: CASSPWTSGGRSSGANVLTF. The CDR3 DNA follows: TGTGCCAGCAGCCCATGGACTAGCGGAGGGAGATCAAGTGGGGCCAACGTCCTGACTTTC. The chain uses TRBV13 and TRBJ2-6, with 10 bases fitting TRBD2. The V and J ends lost 5 bases and 3 bases, in that order; junction bases with no gene match: 16. Germline V gives CDR1 PRHDT, CDR2 FYEKMQ (reference sequence). CDR3 length: 20 amino acids.

This rearrangement joins TRBV11-2 to TRBJ2-7; TRBD1 is a possible D gene (6 bases). The germline gives CDR1 SGHAT, CDR2 FQNNGV. V lost 5 bases and J lost 5, with 13 bases in between. This CDR3 is built from 13 residues. The CDR3 bases are TGTGCCAGCAGCACGCAGGGGATCAACGAGCAGTACGTC. Translating gives CASSTQGINEQYV.

As regards this clone: One end of the junction does not line up with germline, which may come from a read error. The chain links TRBV7-7 to TRBJ2-1, with a possible D match to TRBD1 (6 bases). Looked up from germline, CDR1 is SSHAT and CDR2 is FNYEAQ (reference sequence). This CDR3 has 13 amino acids. The CDR3, as DNA: TGTGCTAGCAGCTTTAACAGGGACAATGAGCAGTTCTTC. Translating it yields CASSFNRDNEQFF.

V gene TRBV5-1 combines with J gene TRBJ2-1; TRBD1 might be the D (6 bases). The CDR3 spans 15 residues. CDR1 is SGHRS and CDR2 is YFSETQ in the germline V gene. Trimming removed 1 base at V and 2 bases at J, with 10 bases between. The CDR3 here is CASSLSSGAYNEQFF. The CDR3 nucleotides read TGCGCCAGCAGCTTGTCTTCAGGGGCCTACAATGAGCAGTTCTTC.

This rearrangement joins TRBV6-5 to TRBJ1-5; weak D call: TRBD1 (5 bases). CDR3 length: 13 amino acids. Germline values: CDR1 MNHEY, CDR2 SVGAGI. Trimming shortened V by 2 bases and J by 7 bases, and 9 bases separated the two germline ends. CDR3: CASSYRGDQPQHF. As DNA, the CDR3 is TGTGCCAGCAGTTACCGGGGGGACCAGCCCCAGCATTTT.

J is TRBJ2-7 and V is TRBV29-1; either TRBD1 or TRBD2 may supply D (5 bases each). The CDR3 runs to 12 residues. Germline-derived CDR1 and CDR2 are SQVTM and ANQGSEA. V lost 7 bases to trimming and J lost 5 bases, with 15 bases between them. CDR3 loop: CSGLKPGHEQYF. The CDR3 nucleotides read TGCAGCGGCCTAAAGCCGGGGCACGAGCAGTACTTC.

The rearrangement links TRBV5-1 to TRBJ2-7; D is unclear. This CDR3 has 15 residues. Germline V gene sequence: CDR1 SGHRS, CDR2 YFSETQ. V was shortened by 0 bases and J by 0 bases, with 10 bases between the two germline ends. The CDR3 reads CASSLGLGSSYEQYF. CDR3 nucleotide sequence: TGCGCCAGCAGCTTGGGCCTGGGAAGCTCCTACGAGCAGTACTTC.

This clone was counted between two and nine times. The J gene is TRBJ1-5, the V gene TRBV5-8, with a possible D match to TRBD1 (6 bases). The CDR3 is made up of 15 amino acids. The ends were cut back, 0 bases at V and 4 bases at J, with 11 bases in the middle. The germline V gene has CDR1 SGHTS and CDR2 YDEGEE. The CDR3 DNA sequence: TGTGCCAGCAGCTTGGGTACAGGGCAGAATCAGCCCCAGCATTTT. Its protein is CASSLGTGQNQPQHF.

The genes are TRBV18 and TRBJ2-1; the D call may be TRBD1 or TRBD2 (7 bases each). V was shortened by 1 base and J by 9 bases, with 16 bases between the two germline ends. CDR3 length equals 15 residues. Germline V lookup: CDR1 KGHSH, CDR2 LQKENI. CDR3 sequence (DNA): TGTGCCAGCTCACCACGGCTCAGGGGGGGTGGTGAGCAGTTCTTC. Translated, it gives CASSPRLRGGGEQFF.

DNA for the CDR3: TGTGCCACCAGCAGGGACCTTAGGGAGACCCAGTACTTC. This codes for CATSRDLRETQYF. The chain joins TRBV15 to TRBJ2-5; D ambiguous. The CDR3 totals 13 residues. Germline CDR1 and CDR2: LNHNV and YYDKDF (reference sequence). Trimming took off 3 bases at V and 5 bases at J, with 10 bases between the two ends.

The V gene is TRBV7-8, the J gene TRBJ2-5; D is perhaps TRBD1 or TRBD2 (6 bases each). Trimming shortened V by 5 bases and J by 5 bases, and 18 bases separated the two germline ends. Germline loops: CDR1 SGHVS, CDR2 FQNEAQ. The CDR3 totals 15 residues. The CDR3 loop reads CASSRPGGREETQYF. DNA of the CDR3: TGTGCCAGCAGCCGCCCCGGGGGCCGTGAGGAGACCCAGTACTTC.

The chain combines TRBV29-1 with TRBJ1-2; tentatively, D is TRBD1 (6 bases). The CDR3 is 11 residues long. V dropped 3 bases and J dropped 6 bases, with 8 bases sitting between them. CDR1 is SQVTM, CDR2 ANQGSEA, per germline. The CDR3 DNA reads TGCAGCGTTGATAGGGGGGATGGCTACACCTTC. It is translated as CSVDRGDGYTF.

This clone was seen a few times. This chain uses TRBV6-5 with TRBJ1-2, with a weak D call TRBD1 (6 bases). Per germline, CDR1 MNHEY and CDR2 SVGAGI. Trimming stripped 2 bases from V and 7 bases from J, with 8 bases between. This CDR3 has 12 residues. The CDR3 region is CASSYEGVGYTF. CDR3 DNA sequence: TGTGCCAGCAGTTACGAGGGGGTTGGCTACACCTTC.

The gene calls are TRBV15 and TRBJ2-5, with 7 bases matching TRBD2. V gave up 2 bases and J gave up 5 bases; unmatched junction bases: 11. Germline lookup yields CDR1 LNHNV and CDR2 YYDKDF (reference sequence). CDR3 length: 16 residues. The CDR3, as DNA: TGTGCCACCAGCAGATACGGGGAGGGCTTAGAGGAGACCCAGTACTTC. Its protein product is CATSRYGEGLEETQYF.

The genes are TRBV11-2 and TRBJ1-4, with D hard to call. The germline V gene encodes CDR1 SGHAT and CDR2 FQNNGV. The CDR3 contains 15 residues. The V and J ends lost 5 bases and 5 bases respectively, with 15 bases between them. CDR3 amino acids: CASSEQGRGNEKLFF. The CDR3 DNA is TGTGCCAGCAGCGAACAAGGGAGAGGGAATGAAAAACTGTTTTTT.

This clone was observed once. Written as DNA, the CDR3 is TGTGCCAGCAGCCCCGACGGACGAGTTGAGGGCTACACCTTC. Translated: CASSPDGRVEGYTF. V gene TRBV9 combines with J gene TRBJ1-2, with D unclear. CDR3 length: 14 amino acids. Trimming cost V 4 bases and J 8 bases, with 18 bases left between them. Germline-derived CDR1 and CDR2 are SGDLS and YYNGEE.

This chain uses TRBV27 with TRBJ1-1; 10 nucleotides match TRBD1. The germline gives CDR1 MNHEY, CDR2 SMNVEV (reference sequence). The CDR3 spans 15 residues. The V and J ends lost 6 bases and 1 base, in that order; junction bases with no gene match: 5. In nucleotides, the CDR3 is TGTGCCAGCAGCAGACAGGGGGCAGGGAACACTGAAGCTTTCTTT. Its protein product is CASSRQGAGNTEAFF.

The gene calls are TRBV11-3 and TRBJ1-3; no definite D call. The CDR3 sequence is 14 residues long. Per germline, CDR1 SGHNT and CDR2 YENEEA. Trimming stripped 5 bases from V and 0 bases from J, with 8 bases between. CDR3 in amino acids: CASSLGDSGNTIYF. The CDR3 DNA is TGTGCCAGCAGCCTTGGCGACTCTGGAAACACCATATATTTT.

CDR3 residues: CASSSYRGQETQYF. CDR3 DNA sequence: TGTGCCAGCAGTTCCTACAGGGGCCAAGAGACCCAGTACTTC. The chain carries TRBV27 and TRBJ2-5; 7 bases are shared with TRBD1. Germline V gives CDR1 MNHEY, CDR2 SMNVEV (reference sequence). With V trimmed by 4 bases and J by 1 base, 3 bases remained unmatched. The CDR3 spans 14 residues.

J is TRBJ2-2 and V is TRBV15; TRBD2 might be the D (5 bases). The CDR3 spans 15 residues. From germline, CDR1 is LNHNV and CDR2 YYDKDF (reference sequence). The V gene lost 0 bases and the J gene lost 4 bases, with 9 bases spanning the gap. CDR3 DNA sequence: TGTGCCACCAGCAGAGATAGCGCGTTCACCGGGGAGCTGTTTTTT. Translating gives CATSRDSAFTGELFF.